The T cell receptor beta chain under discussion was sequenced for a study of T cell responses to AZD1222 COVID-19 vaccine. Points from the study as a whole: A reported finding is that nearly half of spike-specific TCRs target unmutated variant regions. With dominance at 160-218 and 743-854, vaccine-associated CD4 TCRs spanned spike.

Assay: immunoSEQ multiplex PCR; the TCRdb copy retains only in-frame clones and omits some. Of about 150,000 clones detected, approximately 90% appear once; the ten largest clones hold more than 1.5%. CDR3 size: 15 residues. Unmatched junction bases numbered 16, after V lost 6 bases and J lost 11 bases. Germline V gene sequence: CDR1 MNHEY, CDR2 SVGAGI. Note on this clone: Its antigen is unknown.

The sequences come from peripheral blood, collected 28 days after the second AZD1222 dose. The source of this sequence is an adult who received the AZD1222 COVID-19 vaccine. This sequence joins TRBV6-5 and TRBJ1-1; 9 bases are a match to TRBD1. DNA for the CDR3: TGTGCCAGCAGATGGGCGCGAACGACAGGGGGAAGGGCTTTCTTT. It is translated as CASRWARTTGGRAFF.